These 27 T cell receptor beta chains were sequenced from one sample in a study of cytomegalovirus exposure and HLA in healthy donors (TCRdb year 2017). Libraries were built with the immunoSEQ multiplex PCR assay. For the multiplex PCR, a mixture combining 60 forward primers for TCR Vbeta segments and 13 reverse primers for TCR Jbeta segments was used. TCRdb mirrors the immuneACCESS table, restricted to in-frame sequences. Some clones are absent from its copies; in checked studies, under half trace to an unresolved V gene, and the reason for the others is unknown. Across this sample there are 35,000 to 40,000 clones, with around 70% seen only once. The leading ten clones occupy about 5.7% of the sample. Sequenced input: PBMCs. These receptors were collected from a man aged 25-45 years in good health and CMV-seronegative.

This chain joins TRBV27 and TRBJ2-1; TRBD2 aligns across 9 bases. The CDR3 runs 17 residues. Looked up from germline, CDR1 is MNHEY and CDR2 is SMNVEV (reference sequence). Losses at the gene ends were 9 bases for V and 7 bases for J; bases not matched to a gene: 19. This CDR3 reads CARPGTSRFLRGNEQFF. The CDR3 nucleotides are TGTGCCAGACCCGGGACTAGCAGGTTCCTGCGGGGGAATGAGCAGTTCTTC.

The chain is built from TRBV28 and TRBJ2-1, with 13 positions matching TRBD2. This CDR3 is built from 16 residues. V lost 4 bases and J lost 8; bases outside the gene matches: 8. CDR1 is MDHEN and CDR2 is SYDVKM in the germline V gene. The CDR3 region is CASSSKGLAGVHEQFF. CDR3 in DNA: TGTGCCAGCAGTTCCAAAGGACTAGCGGGAGTGCATGAGCAGTTCTTC.

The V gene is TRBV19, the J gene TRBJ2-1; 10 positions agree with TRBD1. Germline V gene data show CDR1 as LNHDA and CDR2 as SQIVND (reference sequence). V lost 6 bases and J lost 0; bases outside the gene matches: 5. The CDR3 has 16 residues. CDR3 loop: CASSGQGDSSYNEQFF. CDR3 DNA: TGTGCCAGTAGCGGACAGGGGGATAGCTCCTACAATGAGCAGTTCTTC.

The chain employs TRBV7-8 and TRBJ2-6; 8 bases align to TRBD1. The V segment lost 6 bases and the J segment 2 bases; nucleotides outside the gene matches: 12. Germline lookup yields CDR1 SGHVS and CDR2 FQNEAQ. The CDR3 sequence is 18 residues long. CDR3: CASSPNSQGATGANVLTF. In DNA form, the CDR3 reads TGTGCCAGCAGTCCCAACTCGCAGGGGGCAACTGGGGCCAACGTCCTGACTTTC. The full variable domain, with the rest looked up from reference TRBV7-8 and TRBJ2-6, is GAGVSQSPRYKVAKRGQDVALRCDPISGHVSLFWYQQALGQGPEFLTYFQNEAQLDKSGLPSDRFFAERPEGSVSTLKIQRTQQEDSAVYLCASSPNSQGATGANVLTFGAGSRLTVL.

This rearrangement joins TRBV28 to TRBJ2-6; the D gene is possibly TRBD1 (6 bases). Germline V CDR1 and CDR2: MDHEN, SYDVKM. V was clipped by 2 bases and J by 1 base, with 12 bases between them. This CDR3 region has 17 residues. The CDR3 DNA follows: TGTGCCAGCAGTTTAGGGGGCGCGGCGTCTGGGGCCAACGTCCTGACTTTC. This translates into CASSLGGAASGANVLTF.

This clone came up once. The CDR3, as DNA: TGTGCCAGCAGTTTGGCTAGCGGTAAATACGAGCAGTACTTC. Amino acid sequence: CASSLASGKYEQYF. The chain is built from TRBV27 and TRBJ2-7; 7 bases are a match to TRBD2. The CDR3 has 14 residues. V was pared by 3 bases and J by 4 bases, with 6 bases of the junction left unmatched. Germline loops: CDR1 MNHEY, CDR2 SMNVEV (reference sequence).

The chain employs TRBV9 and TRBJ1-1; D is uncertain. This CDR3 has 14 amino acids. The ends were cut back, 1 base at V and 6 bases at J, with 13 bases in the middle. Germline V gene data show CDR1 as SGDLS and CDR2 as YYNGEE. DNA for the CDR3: TGTGCCAGCAGCGTATCCGGGGTCACCCCTGAAGCTTTCTTT. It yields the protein CASSVSGVTPEAFF.

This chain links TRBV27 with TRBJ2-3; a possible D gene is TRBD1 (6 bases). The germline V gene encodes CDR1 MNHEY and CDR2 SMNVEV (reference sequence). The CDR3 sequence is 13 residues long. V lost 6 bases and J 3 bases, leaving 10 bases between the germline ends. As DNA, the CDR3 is TGTGCCAGCAGACAAGGGGGAACAGATACGCAGTATTTT. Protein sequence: CASRQGGTDTQYF.

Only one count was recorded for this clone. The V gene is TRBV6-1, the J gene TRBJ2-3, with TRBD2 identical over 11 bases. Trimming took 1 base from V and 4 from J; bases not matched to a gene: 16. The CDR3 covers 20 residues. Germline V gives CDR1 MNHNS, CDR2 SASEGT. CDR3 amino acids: CASSEGAGTGRLAGPDTQYF. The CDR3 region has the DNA TGTGCCAGCAGTGAAGGAGCCGGGACAGGGCGACTAGCGGGGCCAGATACGCAGTATTTT.

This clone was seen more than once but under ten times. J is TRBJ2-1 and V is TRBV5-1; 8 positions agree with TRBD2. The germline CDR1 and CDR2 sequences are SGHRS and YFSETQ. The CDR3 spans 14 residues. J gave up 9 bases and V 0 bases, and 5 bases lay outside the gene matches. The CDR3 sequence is CASSLVSGSGEQFF. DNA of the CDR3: TGCGCCAGCAGCTTGGTGAGCGGGAGCGGTGAGCAGTTCTTC.

The CDR3 sequence is CASSSRAGTGGTGELFF. DNA of the CDR3: TGTGCCAGCAGCTCCCGCGCCGGGACAGGGGGCACCGGGGAGCTGTTTTTT. This chain uses TRBV7-6 with TRBJ2-2, with 11 nucleotides matching TRBD1. Germline V gene lookup returns CDR1 SGHVS and CDR2 FNYEAQ. CDR3 length: 17 amino acids. V trimming: 4 bases; J trimming: 4 bases; junction bases outside the gene matches: 8.

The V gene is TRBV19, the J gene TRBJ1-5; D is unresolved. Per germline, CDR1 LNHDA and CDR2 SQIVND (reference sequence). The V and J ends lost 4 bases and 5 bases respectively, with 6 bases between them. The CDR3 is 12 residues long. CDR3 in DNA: TGTGCCAGTAGTACGGACTATCAGCCCCAGCATTTT. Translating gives CASSTDYQPQHF.

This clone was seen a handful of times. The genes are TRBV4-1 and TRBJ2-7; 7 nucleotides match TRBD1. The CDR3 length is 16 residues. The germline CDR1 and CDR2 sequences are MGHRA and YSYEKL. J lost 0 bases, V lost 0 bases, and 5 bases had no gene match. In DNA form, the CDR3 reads TGCGCCAGCAGCCAAGAGTCAACAGGGGTCTCCTACGAGCAGTACTTC. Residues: CASSQESTGVSYEQYF.

The CDR3 DNA reads as TGTGCCAGCAGGGGAGGGCTGAACACTGAAGCTTTCTTT. It yields the protein CASRGGLNTEAFF. This chain joins TRBV5-4 and TRBJ1-1, with D unresolved. CDR1 and CDR2 (germline): SGHNT, YYREEE (reference sequence). Trimming removed 5 bases at V and 0 bases at J, with 8 bases between. CDR3 length: 13 residues.

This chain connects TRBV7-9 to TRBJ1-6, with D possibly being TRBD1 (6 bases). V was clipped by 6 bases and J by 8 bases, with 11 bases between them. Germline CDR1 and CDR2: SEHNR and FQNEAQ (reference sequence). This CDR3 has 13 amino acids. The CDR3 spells CASRQGSDSPLHF. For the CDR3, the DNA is TGTGCCAGCAGGCAGGGGTCGGATTCACCCCTCCACTTT.

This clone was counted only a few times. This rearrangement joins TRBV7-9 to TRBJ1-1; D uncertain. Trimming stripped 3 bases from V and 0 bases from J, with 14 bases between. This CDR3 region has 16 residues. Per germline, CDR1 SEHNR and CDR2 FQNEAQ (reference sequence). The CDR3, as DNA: TGTGCCAGCAGCTTTGGCTGGGCCGCGATGAACACTGAAGCTTTCTTT. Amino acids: CASSFGWAAMNTEAFF. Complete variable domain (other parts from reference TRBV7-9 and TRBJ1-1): DTGVSQNPRHKITKRGQNVTFRCDPISEHNRLYWYRQTLGQGPEFLTYFQNEAQLEKSRLLSDRFSAERPKGSFSTLEIQRTEQGDSAMYLCASSFGWAAMNTEAFFGQGTRLTVV.

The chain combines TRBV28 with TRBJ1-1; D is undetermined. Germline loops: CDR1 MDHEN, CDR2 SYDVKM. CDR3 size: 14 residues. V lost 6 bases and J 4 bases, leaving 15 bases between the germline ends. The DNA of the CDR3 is TGTGCCAGCAGCCGTTCCGGGTCGCTCACTGAAGCTTTCTTT. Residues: CASSRSGSLTEAFF.

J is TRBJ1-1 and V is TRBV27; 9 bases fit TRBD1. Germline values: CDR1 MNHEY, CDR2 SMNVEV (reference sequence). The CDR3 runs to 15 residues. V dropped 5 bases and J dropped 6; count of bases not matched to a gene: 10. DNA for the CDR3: TGTGCCAGCAGTCCTCTTAACGACAGGGGGGCTGAAGCTTTCTTT. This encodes CASSPLNDRGAEAFF.

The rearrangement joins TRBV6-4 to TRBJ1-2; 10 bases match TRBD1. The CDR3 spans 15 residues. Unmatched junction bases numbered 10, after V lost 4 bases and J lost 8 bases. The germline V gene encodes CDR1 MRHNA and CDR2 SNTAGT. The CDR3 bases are TGTGCCAGCAGTGCTCAACCGGGACAGGGGAGCGGCTACACCTTC. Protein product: CASSAQPGQGSGYTF.

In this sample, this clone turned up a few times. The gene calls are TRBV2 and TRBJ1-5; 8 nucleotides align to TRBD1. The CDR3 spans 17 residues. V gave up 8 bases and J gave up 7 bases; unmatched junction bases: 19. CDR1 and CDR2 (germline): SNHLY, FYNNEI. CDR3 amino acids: CASESDWRQGARQPQHF. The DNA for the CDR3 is TGTGCCAGCGAATCCGACTGGAGGCAGGGGGCACGACAGCCCCAGCATTTT.

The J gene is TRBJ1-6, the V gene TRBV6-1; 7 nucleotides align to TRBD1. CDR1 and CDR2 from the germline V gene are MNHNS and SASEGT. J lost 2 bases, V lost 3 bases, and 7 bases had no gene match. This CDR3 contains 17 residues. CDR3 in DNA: TGTGCCAGCAGTGATACAGGGGCCCGACCCTATAATTCACCCCTCCACTTT. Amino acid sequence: CASSDTGARPYNSPLHF.

CDR3 amino acids: CASSIGEGGYEQYF. In DNA, the CDR3 is TGTGCCAGCAGCATCGGCGAGGGAGGCTACGAGCAGTACTTC. The chain recombines TRBV11-2 with TRBJ2-7; TRBD2 might be the D (6 bases). The CDR3 length is 14 residues. Germline assignment: CDR1 SGHAT and CDR2 FQNNGV. The V gene lost 5 bases and the J gene lost 3 bases, with 14 bases spanning the gap.

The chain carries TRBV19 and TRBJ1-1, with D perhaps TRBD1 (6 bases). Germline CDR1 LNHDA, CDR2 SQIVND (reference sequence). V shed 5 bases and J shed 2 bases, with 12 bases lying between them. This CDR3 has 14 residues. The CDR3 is CASSFGRGNTEAFF. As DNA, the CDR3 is TGTGCCAGTAGTTTCGGCAGGGGAAACACTGAAGCTTTCTTT.

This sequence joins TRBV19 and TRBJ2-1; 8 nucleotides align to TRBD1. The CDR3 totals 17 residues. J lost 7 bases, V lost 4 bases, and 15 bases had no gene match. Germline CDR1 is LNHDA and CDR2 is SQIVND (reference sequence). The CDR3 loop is CASSRIIQGAGRNEQFF. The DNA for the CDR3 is TGTGCCAGTAGTAGAATAATTCAGGGGGCTGGGAGAAATGAGCAGTTCTTC.

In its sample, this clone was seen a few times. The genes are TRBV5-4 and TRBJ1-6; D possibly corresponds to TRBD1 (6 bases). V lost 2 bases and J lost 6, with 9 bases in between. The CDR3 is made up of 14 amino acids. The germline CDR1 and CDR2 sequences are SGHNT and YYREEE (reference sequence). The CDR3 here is CASSFEQGNSPLHF. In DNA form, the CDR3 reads TGTGCCAGCAGCTTCGAACAGGGTAATTCACCCCTCCACTTT. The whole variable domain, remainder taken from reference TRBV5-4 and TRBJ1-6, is ETGVTQSPTHLIKTRGQQVTLRCSSQSGHNTVSWYQQALGQGPQFIFQYYREEENGRGNFPPRFSGLQFPNYSSELNVNALELDDSALYLCASSFEQGNSPLHFGNGTRLTVT.

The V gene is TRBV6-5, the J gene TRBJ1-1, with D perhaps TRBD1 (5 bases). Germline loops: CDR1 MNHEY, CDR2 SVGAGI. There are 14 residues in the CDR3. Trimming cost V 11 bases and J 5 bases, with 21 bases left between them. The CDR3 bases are TGTGCCTGCCAGGAGCGGGGGGGGAGAACTGAAGCTTTCTTT. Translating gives CACQERGGRTEAFF.

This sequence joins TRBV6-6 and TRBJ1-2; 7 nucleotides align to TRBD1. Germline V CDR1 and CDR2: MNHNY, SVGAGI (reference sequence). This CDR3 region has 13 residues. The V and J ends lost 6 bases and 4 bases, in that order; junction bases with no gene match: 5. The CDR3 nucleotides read TGTGCCAGCAGGTCGACAGGGACCTATGGCTACACCTTC. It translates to CASRSTGTYGYTF.